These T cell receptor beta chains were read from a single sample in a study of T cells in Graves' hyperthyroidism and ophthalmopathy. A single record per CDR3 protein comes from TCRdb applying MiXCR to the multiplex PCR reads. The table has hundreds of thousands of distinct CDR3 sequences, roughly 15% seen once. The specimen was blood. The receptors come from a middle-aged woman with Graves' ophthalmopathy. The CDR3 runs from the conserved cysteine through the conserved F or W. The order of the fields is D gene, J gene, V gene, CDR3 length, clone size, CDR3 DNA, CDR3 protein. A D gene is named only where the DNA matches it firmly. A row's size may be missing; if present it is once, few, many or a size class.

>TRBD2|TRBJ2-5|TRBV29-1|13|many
TGCAGCGCATTAGCGGGAGGAGGAGAGACCCAGTACTTC
CSALAGGGETQYF
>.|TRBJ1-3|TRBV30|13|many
TGTGCCTGGAGTTGGGTTTCTGGAAACACCATATATTTT
CAWSWVSGNTIYF
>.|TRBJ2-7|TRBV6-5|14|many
TGTGCCAGCAGTTATCATCGGAGCCTCTACGAGCAGTACTTC
CASSYHRSLYEQYF
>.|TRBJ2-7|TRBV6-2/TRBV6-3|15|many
TGTGCCAGCAGTTACTCGTCCTGCGGGGCCTACGAGCAGTACTTC
CASSYSSCGAYEQYF
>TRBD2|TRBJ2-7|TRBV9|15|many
TGTGCCAGCAGCGTAGGGATAGCGGGAGACTACGAGCAGTACTTC
CASSVGIAGDYEQYF
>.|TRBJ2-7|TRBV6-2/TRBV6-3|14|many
TGTGCCACCACGCCTATCGGGAGCTCCTACGAGCAGTACTTC
CATTPIGSSYEQYF
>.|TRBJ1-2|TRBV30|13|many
TGTGCCTGGGCGGACAGCTACTACTATGGCTACACCTTC
CAWADSYYYGYTF
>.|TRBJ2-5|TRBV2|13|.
TGTGCCAGCAGCCCCCACTCGCGAGAGACCCAGTACTTC
CASSPHSRETQYF
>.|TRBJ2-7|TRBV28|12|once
TGTGCCAGCAGTTTATCCCCAGGGGTGCAGTACTTC
CASSLSPGVQYF
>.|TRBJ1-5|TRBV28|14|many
TGTGCCAGCAAAGGGAGATATAGCAATCAGCCCCAGCATTTT
CASKGRYSNQPQHF
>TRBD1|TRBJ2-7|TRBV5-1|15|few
TGCGCCAGCAGCCTTACCGGGACAGGGGGCCACGAGCAGTACTTC
CASSLTGTGGHEQYF
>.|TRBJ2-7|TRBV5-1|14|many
TGCGCCAGCAGCCCCGGACAGCCGAGGGAGGAGCAGTACTTC
CASSPGQPREEQYF
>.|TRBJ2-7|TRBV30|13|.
TGTGCCTGGAGAGGGACTGACTCCTACGAGCAGTACTTC
CAWRGTDSYEQYF
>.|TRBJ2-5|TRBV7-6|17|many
TGTGCCAGCAGCTTGACGGGGGTAGCGGAGTACCAAGAGACCCAGTACTTC
CASSLTGVAEYQETQYF
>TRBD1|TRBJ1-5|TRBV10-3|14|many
TGTGCCATCAGTGAGTCGACAGGGGATCAGCCCCAGCATTTT
CAISESTGDQPQHF
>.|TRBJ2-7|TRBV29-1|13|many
TGCAGCGCACAGCTCCAGAGCTCCTACGAGCAGTACTTC
CSAQLQSSYEQYF
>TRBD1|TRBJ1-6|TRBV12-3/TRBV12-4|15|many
TGTGCCAGCAGCCCTGCCACAGGGGGGAATTCACCCCTCCACTTT
CASSPATGGNSPLHF
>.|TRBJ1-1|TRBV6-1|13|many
TGTGCCAGCAGTAGCATACGTGGGGTAGAAGCTTTCTTT
CASSSIRGVEAFF
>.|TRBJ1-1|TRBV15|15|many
TGTGCCACCAGCAGAGATCGGGGGGGCGCACGTGAAGCTTTCTTT
CATSRDRGGAREAFF
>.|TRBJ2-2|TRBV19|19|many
TGTGCCAGTAGTGAAACCTACCTCGGCACGGGGACGAACACCGGGGAGCTGTTTTTT
CASSETYLGTGTNTGELFF
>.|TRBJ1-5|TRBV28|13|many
TGTGCCAGCTCCGACTACGGAAAACAGCCCCAGCATTTT
CASSDYGKQPQHF
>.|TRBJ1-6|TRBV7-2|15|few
TGTGCCAGCAGCTTAAATGGGGCAGGAGGTTCACCCCTCCACTTT
CASSLNGAGGSPLHF
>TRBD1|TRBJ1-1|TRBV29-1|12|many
TGCAGCGTTGACAGGGGGAGCACTGAAGCTTTCTTT
CSVDRGSTEAFF
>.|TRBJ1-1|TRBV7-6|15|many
TGTGCCAGCAGCTTAGGGCTAGGGGAGAACACTGAAGCTTTCTTT
CASSLGLGENTEAFF
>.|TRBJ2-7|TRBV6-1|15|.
TGTGCCAGTAGTGAATCGGGATCGGGAGTAGGTGAGCAGTACTTC
CASSESGSGVGEQYF
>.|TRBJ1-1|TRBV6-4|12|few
TGTGCCAGCAGGAGGGGGGGGATTGAAGCTTTCTTT
CASRRGGIEAFF
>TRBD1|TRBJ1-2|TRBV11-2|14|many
TGTGCCAGCAGCTTACAGGGGGATAACTATGGCTACACCTTC
CASSLQGDNYGYTF
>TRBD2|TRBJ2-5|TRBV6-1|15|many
TGTGCCAGCAGTACCGCGGGAGCGGGGCAAGAGACCCAGTACTTC
CASSTAGAGQETQYF
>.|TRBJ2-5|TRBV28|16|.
TGTGCCAGCAGCCGCCCACCAGGGCGCTCAAAAGAGACCCAGTACTTC
CASSRPPGRSKETQYF
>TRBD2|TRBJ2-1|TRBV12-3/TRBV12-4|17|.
TGTGCCAGCAGTTTGGGGGAGGGGCTAGCGGGAGTCCCTGAGCAGTTCTTC
CASSLGEGLAGVPEQFF
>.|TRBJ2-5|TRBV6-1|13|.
TGTGCCAGCAGGACGGGCCGTGGGGGGACCCAGTACTTC
CASRTGRGGTQYF
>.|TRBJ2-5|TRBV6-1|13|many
TGTGCCAGCAGTGACACAGTGGCGGAGACCCAGTACTTC
CASSDTVAETQYF
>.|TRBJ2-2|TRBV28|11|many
TGTGCCAGCAGTTTCAACGGGGAGCTGTTTTTT
CASSFNGELFF
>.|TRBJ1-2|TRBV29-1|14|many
TGCAGCGTGATAAACAGGGTAGGCGCGAAGGGCTACACCTTC
CSVINRVGAKGYTF
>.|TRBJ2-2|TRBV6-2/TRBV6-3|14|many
TGTGCCAGCAAGCGTTTTGGGAACACCGGGGAGCTGTTTTTT
CASKRFGNTGELFF
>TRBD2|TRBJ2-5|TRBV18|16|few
TGTGCCAGCTCAGCGCTGGGACTAGCGGGATATGAGACCCAGTACTTC
CASSALGLAGYETQYF
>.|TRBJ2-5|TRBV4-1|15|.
TGCGCCAGCAGCCAAGTACAGGGGGGGGAGGAGACCCAGTACTTC
CASSQVQGGEETQYF
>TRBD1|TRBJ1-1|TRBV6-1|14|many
TGTGCCAGCAGTCTGGTCCCGGGACAGGGACGGGCTTTCTTT
CASSLVPGQGRAFF
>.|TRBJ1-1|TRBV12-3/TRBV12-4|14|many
TGTGCCAGCAGTTTCGGTTTGGGGAACACTGAAGCTTTCTTT
CASSFGLGNTEAFF
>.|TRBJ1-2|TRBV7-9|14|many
TGTGCCAGCAGCCCACCGACGGATAACTATGGCTACACCTTC
CASSPPTDNYGYTF
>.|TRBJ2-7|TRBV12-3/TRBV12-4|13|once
TGTGCCAGCGGACTAGGGACAGATGGCGAGCAGTACTTC
CASGLGTDGEQYF
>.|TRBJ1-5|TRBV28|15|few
TGTGCCAGCAGCCATGGGACACCCTCGGGCCAGCCCCAGCATTTT
CASSHGTPSGQPQHF
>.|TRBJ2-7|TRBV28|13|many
TGTGCCAGCACCTCGATGGTTGGCGACGAGCAGTACTTC
CASTSMVGDEQYF
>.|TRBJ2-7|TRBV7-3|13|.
TGTGCCAGCAGCTTAATTTCGGGGGCGGGGCAGTACTTC
CASSLISGAGQYF
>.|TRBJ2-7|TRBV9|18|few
TGTGCCAGCAGCGTTTCCGCGTCGGAGACGGGCCTTGGGTACGAGCAGTACTTC
CASSVSASETGLGYEQYF
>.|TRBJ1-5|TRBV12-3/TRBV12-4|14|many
TGTGCCAGCATAGCAGGAGGGCATGATCAGCCCCAGCATTTT
CASIAGGHDQPQHF